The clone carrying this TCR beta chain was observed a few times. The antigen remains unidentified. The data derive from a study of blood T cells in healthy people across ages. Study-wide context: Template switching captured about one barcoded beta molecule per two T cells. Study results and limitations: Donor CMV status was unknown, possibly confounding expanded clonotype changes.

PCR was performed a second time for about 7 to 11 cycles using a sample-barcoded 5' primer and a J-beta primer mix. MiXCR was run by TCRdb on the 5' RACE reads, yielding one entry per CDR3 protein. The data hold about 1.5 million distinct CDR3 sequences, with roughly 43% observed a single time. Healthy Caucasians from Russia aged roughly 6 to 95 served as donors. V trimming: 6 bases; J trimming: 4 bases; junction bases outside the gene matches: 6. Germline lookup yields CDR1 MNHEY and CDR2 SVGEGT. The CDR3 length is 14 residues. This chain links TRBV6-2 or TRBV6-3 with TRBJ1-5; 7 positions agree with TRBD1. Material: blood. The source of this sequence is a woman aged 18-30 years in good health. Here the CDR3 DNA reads TGTGCCAGCAGCAAGGGACAGTTAAATCAGCCCCAGCATTTT. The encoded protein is CASSKGQLNQPQHF.